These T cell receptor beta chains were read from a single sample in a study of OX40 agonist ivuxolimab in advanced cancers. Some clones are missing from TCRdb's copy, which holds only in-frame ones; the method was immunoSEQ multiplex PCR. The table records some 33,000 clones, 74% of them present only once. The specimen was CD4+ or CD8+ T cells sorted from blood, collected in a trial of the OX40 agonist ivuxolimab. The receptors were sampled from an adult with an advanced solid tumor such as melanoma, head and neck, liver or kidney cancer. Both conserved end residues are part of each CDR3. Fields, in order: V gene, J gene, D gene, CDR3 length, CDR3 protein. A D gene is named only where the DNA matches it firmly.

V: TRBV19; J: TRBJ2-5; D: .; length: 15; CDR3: CASSIHRESGETQYF
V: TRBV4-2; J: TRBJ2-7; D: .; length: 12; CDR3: CASSQDMYEQYF
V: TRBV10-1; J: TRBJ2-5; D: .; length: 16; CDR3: CASSEFGREGEETQYF
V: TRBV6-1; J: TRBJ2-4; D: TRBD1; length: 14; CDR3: CASVKADRGNIQYF
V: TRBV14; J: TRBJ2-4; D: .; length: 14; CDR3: CASSQDLRVPIQYF
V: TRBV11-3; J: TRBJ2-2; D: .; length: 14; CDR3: CASSFGVRNGELFF
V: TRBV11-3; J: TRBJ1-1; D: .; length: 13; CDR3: CASSQGLGTEAFF
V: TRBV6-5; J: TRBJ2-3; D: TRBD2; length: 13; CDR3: CATRDYLTDTQYF
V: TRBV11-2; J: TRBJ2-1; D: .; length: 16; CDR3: CASSRPGITKRNEQFF
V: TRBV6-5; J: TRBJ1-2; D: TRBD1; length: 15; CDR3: CASSPPGTGFRGYTF
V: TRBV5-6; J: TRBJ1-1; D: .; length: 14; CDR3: CASSLNGLRRLAFF
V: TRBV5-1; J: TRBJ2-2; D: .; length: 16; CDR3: CASSLVGGSNTGELFF
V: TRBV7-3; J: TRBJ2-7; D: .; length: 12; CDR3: CASSTDSYEQYF
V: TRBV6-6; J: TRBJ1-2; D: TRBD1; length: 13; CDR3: CASSDRANYGYTF
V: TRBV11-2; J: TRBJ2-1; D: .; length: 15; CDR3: CASSLGRGAGNEQFF
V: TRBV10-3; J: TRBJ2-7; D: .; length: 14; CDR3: CAIKRTQGGYEQYF
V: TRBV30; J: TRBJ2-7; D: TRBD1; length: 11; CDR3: CAWSRGREQYF
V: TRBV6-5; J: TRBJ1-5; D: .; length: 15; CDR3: CASSPRTALNQPQHF
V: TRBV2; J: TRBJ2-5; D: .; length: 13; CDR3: CASSGMVGETQYF
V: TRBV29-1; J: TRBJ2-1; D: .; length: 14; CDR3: CSVGEAGWLNEQFF
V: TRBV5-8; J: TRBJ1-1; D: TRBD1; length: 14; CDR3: CASSRTQGAREAFF
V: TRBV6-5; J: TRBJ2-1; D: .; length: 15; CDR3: CASIRGPKEVNEQFF
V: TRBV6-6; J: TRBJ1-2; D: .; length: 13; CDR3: CASSYVRNYGYTF
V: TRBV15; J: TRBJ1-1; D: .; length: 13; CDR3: CATSRDLYTEAFF
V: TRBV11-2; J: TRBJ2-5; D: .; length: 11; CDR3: CASTRKETQYF
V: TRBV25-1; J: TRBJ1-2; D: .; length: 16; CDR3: CASSEHLGQQNYGYTF
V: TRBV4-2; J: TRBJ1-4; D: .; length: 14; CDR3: CASSLGEGYEKLFF
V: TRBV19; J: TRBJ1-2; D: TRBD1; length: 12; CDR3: CASMDRAYGYTF
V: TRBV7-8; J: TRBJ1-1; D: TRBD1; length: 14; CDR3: CASSLRQGNTEAFF
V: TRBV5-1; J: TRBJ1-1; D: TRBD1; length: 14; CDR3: CASSVGTANTEAFF
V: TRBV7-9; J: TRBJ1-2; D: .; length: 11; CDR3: CASSFGGGYTF
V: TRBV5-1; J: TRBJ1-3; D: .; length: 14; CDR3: CASSPLISGNTIYF
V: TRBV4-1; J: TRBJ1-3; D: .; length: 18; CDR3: CASSQPYAITFSGNTIYF
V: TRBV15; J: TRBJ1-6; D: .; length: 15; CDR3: CATSIGEVHNSPLHF
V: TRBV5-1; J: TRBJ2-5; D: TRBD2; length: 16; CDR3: CASSAGPGGGGETQYF
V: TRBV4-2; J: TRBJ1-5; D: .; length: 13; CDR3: CASSQEPDQPQHF
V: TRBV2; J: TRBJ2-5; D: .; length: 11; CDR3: CASSSVGTQYF
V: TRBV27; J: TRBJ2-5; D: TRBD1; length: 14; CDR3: CASRVKGGRETQYF
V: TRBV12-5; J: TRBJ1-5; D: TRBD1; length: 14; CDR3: CASGLGQGGQPQHF
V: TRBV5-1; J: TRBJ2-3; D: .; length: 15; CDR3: CASSLIRGGTDTQYF
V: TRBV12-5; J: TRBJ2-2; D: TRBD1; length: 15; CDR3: CASGYRGRGTGELFF
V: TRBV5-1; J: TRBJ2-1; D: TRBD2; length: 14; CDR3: CASRRETSDNEQFF
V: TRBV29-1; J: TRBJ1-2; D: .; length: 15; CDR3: CSVALGQGVNYGYTF
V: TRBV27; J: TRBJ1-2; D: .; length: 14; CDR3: CASSLEGRNYGYTF
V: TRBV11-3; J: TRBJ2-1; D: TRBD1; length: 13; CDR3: CASSLERDSFQFF
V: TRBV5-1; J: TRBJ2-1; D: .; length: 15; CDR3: CASTPWDRGNNEQFF
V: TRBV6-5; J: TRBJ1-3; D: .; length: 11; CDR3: CASITGNTIYF
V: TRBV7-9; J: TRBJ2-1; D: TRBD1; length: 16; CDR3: CASSRWTGAIYNEQFF
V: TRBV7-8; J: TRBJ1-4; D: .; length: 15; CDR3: CASSPLGARNEKLFF
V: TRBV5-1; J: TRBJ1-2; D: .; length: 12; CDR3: CASSGDLFDYTF
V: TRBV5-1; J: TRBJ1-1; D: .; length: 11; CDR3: CASSLGGEAFF
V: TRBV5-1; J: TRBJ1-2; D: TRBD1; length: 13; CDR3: CASSPIGGLGYTF
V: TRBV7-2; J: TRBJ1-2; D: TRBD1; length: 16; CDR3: CASSFSTGATNYGYTF